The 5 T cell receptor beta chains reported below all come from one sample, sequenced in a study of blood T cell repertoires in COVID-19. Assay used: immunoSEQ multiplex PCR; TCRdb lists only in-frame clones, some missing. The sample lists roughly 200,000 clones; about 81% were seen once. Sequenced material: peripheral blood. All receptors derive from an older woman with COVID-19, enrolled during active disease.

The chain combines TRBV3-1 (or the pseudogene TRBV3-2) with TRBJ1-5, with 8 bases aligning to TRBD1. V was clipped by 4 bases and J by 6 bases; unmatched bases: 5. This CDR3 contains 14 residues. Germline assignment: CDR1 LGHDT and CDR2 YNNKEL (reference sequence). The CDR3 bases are TGTGCCAGCAGCCCCGGACAGGGAGGTCAGCCCCAGCATTTT. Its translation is CASSPGQGGQPQHF.

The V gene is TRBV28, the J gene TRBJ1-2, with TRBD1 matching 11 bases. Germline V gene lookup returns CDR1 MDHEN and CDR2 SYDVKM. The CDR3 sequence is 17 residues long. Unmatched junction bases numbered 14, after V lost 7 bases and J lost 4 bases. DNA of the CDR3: TGTGCCAGCAATCCGGCGGGACAGGGGGGTTCAGTCTATGGCTACACCTTC. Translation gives CASNPAGQGGSVYGYTF.

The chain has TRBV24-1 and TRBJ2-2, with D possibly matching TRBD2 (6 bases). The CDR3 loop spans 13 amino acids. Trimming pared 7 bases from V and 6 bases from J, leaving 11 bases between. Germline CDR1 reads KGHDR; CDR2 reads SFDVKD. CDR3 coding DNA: TGTGCCACCAGGGGGGGTCCCCCCGGGGAGCTGTTTTTT. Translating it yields CATRGGPPGELFF.

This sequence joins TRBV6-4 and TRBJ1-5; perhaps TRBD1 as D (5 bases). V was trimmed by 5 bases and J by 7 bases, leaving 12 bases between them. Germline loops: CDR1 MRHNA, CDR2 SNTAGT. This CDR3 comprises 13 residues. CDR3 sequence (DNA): TGTGCCAGCAGTACGACAGCGTTACAGCCCCAGCATTTT. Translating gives CASSTTALQPQHF.

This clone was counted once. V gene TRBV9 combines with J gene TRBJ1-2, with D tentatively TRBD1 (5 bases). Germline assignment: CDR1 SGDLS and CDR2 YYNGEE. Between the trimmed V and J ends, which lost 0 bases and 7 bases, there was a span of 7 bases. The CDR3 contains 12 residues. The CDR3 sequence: CASSVVGGGYTF. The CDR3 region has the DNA TGTGCCAGCAGCGTAGTGGGGGGTGGCTACACCTTC.